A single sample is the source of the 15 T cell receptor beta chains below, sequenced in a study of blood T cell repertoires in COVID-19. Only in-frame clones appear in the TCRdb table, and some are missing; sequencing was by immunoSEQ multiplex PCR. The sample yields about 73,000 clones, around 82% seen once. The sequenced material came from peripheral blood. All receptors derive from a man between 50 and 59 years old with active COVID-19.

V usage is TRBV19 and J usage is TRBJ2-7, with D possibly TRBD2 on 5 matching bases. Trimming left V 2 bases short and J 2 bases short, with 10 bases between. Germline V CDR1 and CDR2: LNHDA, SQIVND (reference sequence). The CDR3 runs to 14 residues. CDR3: CASSIYPGTYEQYF. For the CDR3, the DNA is TGTGCCAGTAGTATATATCCGGGGACCTACGAGCAGTACTTC. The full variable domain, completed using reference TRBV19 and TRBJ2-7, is DGGITQSPKYLFRKEGQNVTLSCEQNLNHDAMYWYRQDPGQGLRLIYYSQIVNDFQKGDIAEGYSVSREKKESFPLTVTSAQKNPTAFYLCASSIYPGTYEQYFGPGTRLTVT.

The CDR3 loop reads CASSDPGVSGRTIYEQYF. In DNA, the CDR3 is TGTGCCAGCAGCGACCCTGGGGTTAGCGGGAGGACTATCTACGAGCAGTACTTC. The J gene is TRBJ2-7, the V gene TRBV28; TRBD2 aligns across 10 bases. Per germline, CDR1 MDHEN and CDR2 SYDVKM. CDR3 length: 18 amino acids. V shed 6 bases, J shed 3 bases, and the junction held 17 bases outside the gene matches.

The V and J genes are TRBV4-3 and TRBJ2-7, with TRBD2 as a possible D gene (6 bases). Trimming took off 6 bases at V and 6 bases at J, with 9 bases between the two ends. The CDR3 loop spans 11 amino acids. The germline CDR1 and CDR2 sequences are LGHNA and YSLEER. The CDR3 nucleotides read TGCGCCAGCAGTCGAGCGGGCGAGCAGTACTTC. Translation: CASSRAGEQYF.

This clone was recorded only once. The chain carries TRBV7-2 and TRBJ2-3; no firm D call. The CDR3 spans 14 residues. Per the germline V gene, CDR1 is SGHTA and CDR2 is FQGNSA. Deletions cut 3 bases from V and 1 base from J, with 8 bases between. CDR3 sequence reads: CASSFSRGTDTQYF. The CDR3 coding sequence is TGTGCCAGCAGCTTTTCCCGAGGCACAGATACGCAGTATTTT.

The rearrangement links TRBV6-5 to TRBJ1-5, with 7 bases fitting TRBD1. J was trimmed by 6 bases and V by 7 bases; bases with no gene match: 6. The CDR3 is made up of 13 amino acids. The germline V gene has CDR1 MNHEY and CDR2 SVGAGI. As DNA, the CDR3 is TGTGCCAGCACCCAGGGGGAATTTCAGCCCCAGCATTTT. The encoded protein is CASTQGEFQPQHF.

Written as DNA, the CDR3 is TGTGCCAGCAGTTTATCGGGACAGGGTTACGGCTACACCTTC. Amino acid sequence: CASSLSGQGYGYTF. This chain links TRBV27 with TRBJ1-2; 9 bases align to TRBD1. The V gene's germline CDR1 is MNHEY and CDR2 SMNVEV (reference sequence). There are 14 residues in the CDR3. Trimming at V came to 0 bases and at J to 8 bases, leaving 4 bases not matched to a gene.

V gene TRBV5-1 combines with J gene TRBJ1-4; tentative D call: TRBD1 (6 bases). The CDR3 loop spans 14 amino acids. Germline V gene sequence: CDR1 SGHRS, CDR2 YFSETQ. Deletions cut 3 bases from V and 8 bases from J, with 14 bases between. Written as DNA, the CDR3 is TGCGCCAGCAGCTCCGCGGGGGGCGGGGAAAAACTGTTTTTT. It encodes CASSSAGGGEKLFF. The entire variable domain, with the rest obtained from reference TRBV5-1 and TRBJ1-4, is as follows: KAGVTQTPRYLIKTRGQQVTLSCSPISGHRSVSWYQQTPGQGLQFLFEYFSETQRNKGNFPGRFSGRQFSNSRSEMNVSTLELGDSALYLCASSSAGGGEKLFFGSGTQLSVL.

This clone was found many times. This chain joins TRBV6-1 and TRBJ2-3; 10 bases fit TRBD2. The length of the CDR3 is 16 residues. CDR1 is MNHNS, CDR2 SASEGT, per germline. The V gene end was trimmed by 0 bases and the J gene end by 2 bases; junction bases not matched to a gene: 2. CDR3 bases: TGTGCCAGCAGTGAAGCGCTAGCGGGAGACACAGATACGCAGTATTTT. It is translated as CASSEALAGDTDTQYF.

The CDR3 protein is CASSRDRNTEAFF. CDR3 sequence (DNA): TGTGCCAGCAGCCGAGACAGGAACACTGAAGCTTTCTTT. The rearrangement links TRBV5-6 to TRBJ1-1, with TRBD1 as a possible D gene (5 bases). Germline assignment: CDR1 SGHDT and CDR2 YYEEEE. Trimming left V 4 bases short and J 1 base short, with 8 bases between. CDR3 length: 13 residues.

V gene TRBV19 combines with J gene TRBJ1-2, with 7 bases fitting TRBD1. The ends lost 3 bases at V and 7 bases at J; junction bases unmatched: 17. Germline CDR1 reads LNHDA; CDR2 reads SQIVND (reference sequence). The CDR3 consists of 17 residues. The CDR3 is CASSMGNRGWDAVGYTF. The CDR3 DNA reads TGTGCCAGTAGTATGGGGAACAGGGGCTGGGACGCGGTTGGCTACACCTTC.

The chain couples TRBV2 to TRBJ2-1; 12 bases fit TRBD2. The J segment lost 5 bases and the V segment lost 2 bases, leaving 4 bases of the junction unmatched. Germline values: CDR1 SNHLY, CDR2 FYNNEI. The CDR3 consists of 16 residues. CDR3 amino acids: CASSERTSGEDNEQFF. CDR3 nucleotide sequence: TGTGCCAGCAGTGAACGGACTAGCGGGGAGGACAATGAGCAGTTCTTC.

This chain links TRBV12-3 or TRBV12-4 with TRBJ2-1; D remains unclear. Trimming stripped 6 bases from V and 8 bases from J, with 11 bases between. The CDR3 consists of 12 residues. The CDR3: CASRTSWHEQFF. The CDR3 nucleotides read TGTGCCAGCAGGACTTCGTGGCATGAGCAGTTCTTC.

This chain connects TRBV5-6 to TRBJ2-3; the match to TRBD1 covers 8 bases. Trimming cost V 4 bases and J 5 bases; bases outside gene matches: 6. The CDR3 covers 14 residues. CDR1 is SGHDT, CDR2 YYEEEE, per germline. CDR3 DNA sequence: TGTGCCAGCAGCGGCAGGGGGCGGGGAGATACGCAGTATTTT. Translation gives CASSGRGRGDTQYF.

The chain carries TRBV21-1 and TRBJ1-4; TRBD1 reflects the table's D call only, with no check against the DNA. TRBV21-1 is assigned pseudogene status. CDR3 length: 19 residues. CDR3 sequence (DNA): TGTGCCAGCAGCAAAAGGCCTCGGGACAGGGCCTTAAATGATGAAAAACTGTTTTTT. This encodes CASSKRPRDRALNDEKLFF.

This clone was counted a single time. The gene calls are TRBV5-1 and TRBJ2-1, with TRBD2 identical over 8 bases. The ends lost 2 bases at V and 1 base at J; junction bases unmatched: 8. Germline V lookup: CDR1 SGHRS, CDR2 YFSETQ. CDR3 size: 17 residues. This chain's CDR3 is CASSLQSAGASYNEQFF. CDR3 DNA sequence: TGCGCCAGCAGCTTACAGTCAGCGGGGGCGTCCTACAATGAGCAGTTCTTC.